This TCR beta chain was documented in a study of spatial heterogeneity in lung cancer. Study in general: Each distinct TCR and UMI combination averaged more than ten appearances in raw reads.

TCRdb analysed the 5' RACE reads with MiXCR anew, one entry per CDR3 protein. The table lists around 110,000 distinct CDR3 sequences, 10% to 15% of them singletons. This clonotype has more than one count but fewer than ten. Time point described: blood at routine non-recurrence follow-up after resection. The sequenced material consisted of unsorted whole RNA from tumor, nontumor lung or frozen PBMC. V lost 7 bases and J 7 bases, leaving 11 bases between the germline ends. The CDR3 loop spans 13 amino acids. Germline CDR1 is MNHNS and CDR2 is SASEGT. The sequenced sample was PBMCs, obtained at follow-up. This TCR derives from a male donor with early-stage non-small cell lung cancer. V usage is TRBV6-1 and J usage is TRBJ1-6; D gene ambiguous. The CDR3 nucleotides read TGTGCCAGCAAGTGGGTGGAGAATTCACCCCTCCACTTT. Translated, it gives CASKWVENSPLHF.